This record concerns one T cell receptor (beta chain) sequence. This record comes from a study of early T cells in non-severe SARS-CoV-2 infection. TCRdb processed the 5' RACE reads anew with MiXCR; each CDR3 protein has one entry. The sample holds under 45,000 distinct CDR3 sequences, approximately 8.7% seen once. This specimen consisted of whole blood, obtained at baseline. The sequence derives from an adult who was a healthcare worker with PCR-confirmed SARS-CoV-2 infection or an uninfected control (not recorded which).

CDR3 bases: TGTGCCAGCCGGGCGGTCTACGAGCAGTACTTC. Translating it yields CASRAVYEQYF. The genes are TRBV28 and TRBJ2-7; D gene uncertain. V lost 8 bases and J lost 3, with 8 bases in between. The length of the CDR3 is 11 residues. CDR1 is MDHEN, CDR2 SYDVKM, per germline.